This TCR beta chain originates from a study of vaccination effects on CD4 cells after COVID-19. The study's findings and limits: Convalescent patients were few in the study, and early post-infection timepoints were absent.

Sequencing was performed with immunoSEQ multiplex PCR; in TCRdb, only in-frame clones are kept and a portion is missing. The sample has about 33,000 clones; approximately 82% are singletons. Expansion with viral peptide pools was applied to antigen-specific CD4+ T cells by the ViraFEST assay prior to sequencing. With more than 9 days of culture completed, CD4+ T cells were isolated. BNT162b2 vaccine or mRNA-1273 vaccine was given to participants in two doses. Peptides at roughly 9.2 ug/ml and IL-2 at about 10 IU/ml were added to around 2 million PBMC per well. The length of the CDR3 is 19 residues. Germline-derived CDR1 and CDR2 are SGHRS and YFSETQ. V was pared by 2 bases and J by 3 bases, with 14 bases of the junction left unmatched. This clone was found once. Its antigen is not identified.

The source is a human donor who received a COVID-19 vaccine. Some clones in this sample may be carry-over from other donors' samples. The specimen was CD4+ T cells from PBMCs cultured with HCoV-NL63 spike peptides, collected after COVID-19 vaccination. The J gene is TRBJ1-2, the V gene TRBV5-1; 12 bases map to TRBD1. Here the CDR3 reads CASSLMRDRGREEDYGYTF. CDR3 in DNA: TGCGCCAGCAGCTTAATGAGGGACAGGGGGCGCGAGGAAGACTATGGCTACACCTTC.